Below are 27 T cell receptor beta chains sequenced from a single sample in a study of memory CD4+ T cells and cytomegalovirus serostatus. Single viable CD3+CD4+CD8-CD45RO+ cells were sorted as the memory CD4+ T cells. The protocol was immunoSEQ multiplex PCR, while the TCRdb copy is restricted to in-frame clones and leaves out a portion. The table shows 56,000 or so clones, with around three quarters occurring only once. The specimen was memory CD4+ T cells from blood. These receptors were taken from an adult in good health and CMV-seronegative. Some clones in this sample may be carry-over from other donors' samples.

Here the CDR3 reads CASSDLGLPHSDSYNEQFF. The DNA of the CDR3 is TGTGCCAGCAGTGATCTAGGACTCCCCCATTCAGACTCCTACAATGAGCAGTTCTTC. This chain uses TRBV2 with TRBJ2-1; maybe TRBD2 (5 bases). From germline, CDR1 is SNHLY and CDR2 FYNNEI. With 3 bases removed from V and 0 bases from J, the gap between germline ends came to 21 bases. CDR3 length equals 19 residues.

The chain employs TRBV5-1 and TRBJ1-2, with D unclear. Trimming took off 4 bases at V and 0 bases at J, with 13 bases between the two ends. CDR3 length: 15 residues. Germline CDR1 reads SGHRS; CDR2 reads YFSETQ. CDR3 nucleotides: TGCGCCAGCAGCGTTGGGCCTTACCCTAACTATGGCTACACCTTC. Amino acid sequence: CASSVGPYPNYGYTF.

The CDR3 spells CASSLHQGQFF. Here the CDR3 DNA reads TGTGCCAGCAGCCTACATCAAGGGCAGTTCTTC. The chain is built from TRBV6-1 and TRBJ2-1, with D unclear. Trimming left V 6 bases short and J 12 bases short, with 12 bases between. CDR1 is MNHNS and CDR2 is SASEGT in the germline V gene. This CDR3 has 11 amino acids.

In DNA, the CDR3 is TGTGCCAGCAGCTTTCACGGTGGAGGGAGAGTTGGGGTCATTTACAATGAGCAGTTCTTC. It yields the protein CASSFHGGGRVGVIYNEQFF. The chain joins TRBV12-1 to TRBJ2-1; the tabulated D call, TRBD2, remains unverified against the DNA. TRBV12-1 corresponds to a pseudogene. The CDR3 sequence is 20 residues long.

This sequence joins TRBV19 and TRBJ1-4, with D possibly being TRBD1 (6 bases). In germline, CDR1 is LNHDA, CDR2 SQIVND (reference sequence). The V end lost 7 bases, the J end lost 4 bases, and 16 bases lay between the germline ends. The CDR3 loop spans 15 amino acids. In nucleotides, the CDR3 is TGTGCCAGTACCCATCGACAGGCCTATAATGAAAAACTGTTTTTT. Translated: CASTHRQAYNEKLFF.

The chain has TRBV29-1 and TRBJ2-1, with 14 bases that match TRBD2. The germline CDR1 and CDR2 sequences are SQVTM and ANQGSEA. This CDR3 is built from 15 residues. Losses at the gene ends were 5 bases for V and 3 bases for J; bases not matched to a gene: 3. CDR3 in amino acids: CSVRGLAGGYNEQFF. The DNA for the CDR3 is TGCAGCGTTAGAGGACTAGCGGGGGGCTACAATGAGCAGTTCTTC.

Notes on this clone: Other DNA sequences in the sample encode the same CDR3. The chain combines TRBV6-5 with TRBJ1-5; D may be TRBD1 (5 bases). Looked up from germline, CDR1 is MNHEY and CDR2 is SVGAGI. V was pared by 6 bases and J by 3 bases, with 9 bases between. This CDR3 spans 13 amino acids. In DNA, the CDR3 is TGTGCCAGCAGCCAGGGTTCCAATCAGCCCCAGCATTTT. Amino acid sequence: CASSQGSNQPQHF.

The chain has TRBV6-5 and TRBJ2-5; 8 positions match TRBD2. The CDR3 consists of 15 residues. The germline V gene has CDR1 MNHEY and CDR2 SVGAGI. Losses at the gene ends were 2 bases for V and 5 bases for J; bases not matched to a gene: 7. CDR3 residues: CASSYGAGVVETQYF. CDR3 DNA: TGTGCCAGCAGTTACGGAGCGGGAGTCGTTGAGACCCAGTACTTC.

V and J are TRBV7-9 and TRBJ2-1; weak D call: TRBD1 (6 bases). In germline, CDR1 is SEHNR, CDR2 FQNEAQ (reference sequence). The CDR3 spans 15 residues. V lost 5 bases to trimming and J lost 7 bases, with 18 bases between them. The CDR3 region has the DNA TGTGCCAGCAGCCCACCGTACAGGGTGGGTAATGAGCAGTTCTTC. Translating it yields CASSPPYRVGNEQFF.

V is TRBV4-3 and J is TRBJ1-1, with D perhaps matching TRBD1 (5 bases). The CDR3 sequence is 17 residues long. Trimming took 1 base from V and 2 from J, leaving 17 bases between them. In germline, CDR1 is LGHNA, CDR2 YSLEER. DNA of the CDR3: TGCGCCAGCAGCCAAGCCCCGGGGACCCTTGATAACACTGAAGCTTTCTTT. Protein product: CASSQAPGTLDNTEAFF.

The chain employs TRBV18 and TRBJ2-7, with unresolved D. CDR3 length: 17 amino acids. Germline lookup yields CDR1 KGHSH and CDR2 LQKENI. V was cut by 0 bases and J by 0 bases, with 15 bases left in between. CDR3 sequence reads: CASSPPFVRRSSYEQYF. DNA of the CDR3: TGTGCCAGCTCACCACCGTTTGTACGGCGAAGCTCCTACGAGCAGTACTTC.

CDR3 nucleotides: TGTGCCTGGAGTCTTCGTAGTTACTCCTACGAGCAGTACTTC. Protein product: CAWSLRSYSYEQYF. The chain joins TRBV30 to TRBJ2-7, with no clear D. Per the germline V gene, CDR1 is GTSNPN and CDR2 is SVGIG (reference sequence). V was clipped by 2 bases and J by 0 bases, with 11 bases between them. The CDR3 sequence is 14 residues long.

The rearrangement links TRBV2 to TRBJ2-2; the D call may be TRBD1 or TRBD2 (5 bases each). CDR3 length equals 13 residues. The germline V and J ends were trimmed by 1 base and 7 bases, with 7 bases remaining between them. Germline CDR1 SNHLY, CDR2 FYNNEI. CDR3 loop: CASSEVGDGELFF. DNA for the CDR3: TGTGCCAGCAGTGAAGTGGGGGACGGGGAGCTGTTTTTT.

The rearrangement links TRBV7-2 to TRBJ2-7; the match to TRBD1 covers 10 bases. The CDR3 length is 15 residues. V trimming: 1 base; J trimming: 5 bases; junction bases outside the gene matches: 5. Germline CDR1 SGHTA, CDR2 FQGNSA. The CDR3, as DNA: TGTGCCAGCAGCTTAGTTGGGACAGGGGCACACGAGCAGTACTTC. It yields the protein CASSLVGTGAHEQYF.

This clone has a handful of counts. This sequence joins TRBV4-3 and TRBJ1-1; unclear D gene. This CDR3 comprises 14 residues. Trimming removed 1 base at V and 0 bases at J, with 6 bases between. CDR1 is LGHNA and CDR2 is YSLEER in the germline V gene. DNA for the CDR3: TGCGCCAGCAGCCAAGTAGGGCTGAACACTGAAGCTTTCTTT. Protein sequence: CASSQVGLNTEAFF.

V is TRBV5-6 and J is TRBJ2-2; 7 nucleotides line up with TRBD2. The germline CDR1 and CDR2 sequences are SGHDT and YYEEEE. The V segment lost 3 bases and the J segment 7 bases; nucleotides outside the gene matches: 15. The CDR3 consists of 17 residues. The DNA of the CDR3 is TGTGCCAGCAGCTCGCCCGGGACTACCGCCTCGGGCGGGGAGCTGTTTTTT. It is translated as CASSSPGTTASGGELFF.

This clone was detected a few times. The sample holds other DNA sequences that translate to the same CDR3. The CDR3 loop reads CASSSTGDEQYF. The DNA for the CDR3 is TGTGCCAGCAGCTCGACAGGGGACGAGCAGTACTTC. The chain has TRBV7-9 and TRBJ2-7; 8 positions agree with TRBD1. The CDR3 loop spans 12 amino acids. Germline values: CDR1 SEHNR, CDR2 FQNEAQ (reference sequence). V lost 4 bases to trimming and J lost 5 bases; unmatched junction nucleotides: 1.

The chain employs TRBV10-2 and TRBJ2-1, with TRBD1 as a possible D gene (6 bases). Between the trimmed V and J ends, which lost 6 bases and 5 bases, there was a span of 20 bases. Germline lookup yields CDR1 WSHSY and CDR2 SAAADI. The CDR3 totals 16 residues. In DNA form, the CDR3 reads TGCGCCAGCAGGGTTCGACAGGCAGGGATTAACAATGAGCAGTTCTTC. This translates into CASRVRQAGINNEQFF.

This clone was seen once. This chain links TRBV19 with TRBJ1-5; D may be TRBD1 (6 bases). Germline-derived CDR1 and CDR2 are LNHDA and SQIVND (reference sequence). The CDR3 runs 14 residues. Trimming took 6 bases from V and 9 from J, leaving 18 bases between them. CDR3 region: CASRRTESGGPQHF. The CDR3 DNA sequence: TGTGCCAGTAGAAGGACAGAGTCCGGGGGGCCCCAGCATTTT.

The chain couples TRBV6-1 to TRBJ2-1; D perhaps matches TRBD2 (6 bases). The CDR3 contains 13 residues. V shed 5 bases and J shed 5 bases, with 10 bases lying between them. Germline V gene data show CDR1 as MNHNS and CDR2 as SASEGT. In DNA, the CDR3 is TGTGCCAGCAGTAGCGGGCAAGACAATGAGCAGTTCTTC. The encoded protein is CASSSGQDNEQFF.

About this clone itself: Other nucleotide sequences from this sample produce the same CDR3. The rearrangement uses TRBV7-2 and TRBJ2-3; unclear D gene. V lost 0 bases, J lost 0 bases, and 4 bases lay in between. The germline V gene encodes CDR1 SGHTA and CDR2 FQGNSA. The CDR3 runs 14 residues. As DNA, the CDR3 is TGTGCCAGCAGCTTAGCGGGCAGCACAGATACGCAGTATTTT. Translating gives CASSLAGSTDTQYF.

The chain employs TRBV7-2 and TRBJ1-6, with no clear D. V was shortened by 0 bases and J by 5 bases, with 5 bases between the two germline ends. The CDR3 runs 14 residues. Germline loops: CDR1 SGHTA, CDR2 FQGNSA. CDR3 in DNA: TGTGCCAGCAGCTTAGCTTGGAATAATTCACCCCTCCACTTT. It yields the protein CASSLAWNNSPLHF.

The chain has TRBV9 and TRBJ1-6; D perhaps matches TRBD1 (5 bases). Trimming took 1 base from V and 11 from J, leaving 13 bases between them. CDR3 length: 14 amino acids. CDR1 is SGDLS, CDR2 YYNGEE, per germline. CDR3 amino acids: CASSVKMGTTPLHF. The DNA for the CDR3 is TGTGCCAGCAGCGTAAAGATGGGGACCACACCCCTCCACTTT.

This chain joins TRBV11-2 and TRBJ1-2; D is uncertain. CDR1 is SGHAT, CDR2 FQNNGV, per germline. CDR3 length equals 13 residues. V gave up 6 bases and J gave up 3 bases, with 11 bases separating them. The CDR3 DNA reads TGTGCCAGCAGTGTTGGGTGGGACTATGGCTACACCTTC. This sequence encodes CASSVGWDYGYTF.

The rearrangement uses TRBV9 and TRBJ1-1; D unresolved. This CDR3 is built from 16 residues. Trimming took 0 bases from V and 0 from J, leaving 12 bases between them. Germline V gives CDR1 SGDLS, CDR2 YYNGEE. The DNA for the CDR3 is TGTGCCAGCAGCGTAGACGGAGGGATCATGAACACTGAAGCTTTCTTT. Protein: CASSVDGGIMNTEAFF.

The chain carries TRBV7-3 and TRBJ1-1; no clear D. V was trimmed by 5 bases and J by 2 bases, leaving 9 bases between them. Germline CDR1 and CDR2: SGHTA and FQGTGA. This CDR3 is 13 amino acids long. The CDR3 region has the DNA TGTGCCAGCAGCCACGGACCAAACACTGAAGCTTTCTTT. It translates to CASSHGPNTEAFF.

This sequence joins TRBV7-9 and TRBJ2-7; 7 bases are a match to TRBD2. J was trimmed by 2 bases and V by 1 base; bases with no gene match: 8. This CDR3 region has 16 residues. CDR1 SEHNR and CDR2 FQNEAQ come from the germline V gene (reference sequence). Here the CDR3 reads CASSLVLASGTYEQYF. DNA of the CDR3: TGTGCCAGCAGCTTAGTATTGGCTAGCGGTACCTACGAGCAGTACTTC.